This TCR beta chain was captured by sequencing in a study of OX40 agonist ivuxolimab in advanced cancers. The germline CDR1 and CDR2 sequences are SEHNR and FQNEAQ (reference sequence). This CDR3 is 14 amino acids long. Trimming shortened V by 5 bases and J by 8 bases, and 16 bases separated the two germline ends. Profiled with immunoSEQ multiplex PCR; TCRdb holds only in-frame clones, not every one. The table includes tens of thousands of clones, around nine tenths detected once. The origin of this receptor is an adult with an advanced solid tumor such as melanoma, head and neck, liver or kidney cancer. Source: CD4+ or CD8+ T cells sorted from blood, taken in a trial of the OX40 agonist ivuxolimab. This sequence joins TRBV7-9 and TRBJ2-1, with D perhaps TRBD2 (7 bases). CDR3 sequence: CASSSTRGGHEQFF. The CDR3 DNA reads TGTGCCAGCAGCAGTACTAGGGGGGGCCATGAGCAGTTCTTC.